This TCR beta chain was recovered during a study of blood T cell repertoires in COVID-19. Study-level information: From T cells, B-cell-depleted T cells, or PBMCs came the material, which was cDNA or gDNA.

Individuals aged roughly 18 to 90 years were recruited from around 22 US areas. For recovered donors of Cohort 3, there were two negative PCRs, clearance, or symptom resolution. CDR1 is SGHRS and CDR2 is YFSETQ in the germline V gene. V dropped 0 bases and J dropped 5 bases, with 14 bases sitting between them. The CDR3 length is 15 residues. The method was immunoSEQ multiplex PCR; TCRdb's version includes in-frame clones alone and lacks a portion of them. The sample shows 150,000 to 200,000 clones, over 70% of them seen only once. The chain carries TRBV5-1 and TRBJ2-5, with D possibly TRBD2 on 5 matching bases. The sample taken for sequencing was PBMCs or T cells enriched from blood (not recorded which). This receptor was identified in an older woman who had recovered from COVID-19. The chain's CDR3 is CASSLGTTTGETQYF. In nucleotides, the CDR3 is TGCGCCAGCAGCTTGGGGACCACTACGGGGGAGACCCAGTACTTC.